This T cell receptor beta chain was captured in a study of blood T cell repertoires in COVID-19 (dated by TCRdb to the early 2020s). Concerning the study at large: The collaborator samples originated in the United States, Italy and Spain and spanned the acute and convalescent phases of COVID-19. The repertoires were released in a freely available public database intended as a resource for research on the immune response to SARS-CoV-2. Where available, HLA class I and class II types were obtained from metadata supplied by the sample provider rather than from assay-based typing. Deeply sampled blood TCRbeta repertoires from subjects exposed to, actively infected with, or recovered from COVID-19 were included in the dataset. Samples came from the ongoing ImmuneRACE study (first 160 participants) plus 1,254 subjects from 6 global collaborators. The material from the prospective study consisted of cDNA or gDNA derived from T cells, B-cell-depleted T cells, or PBMCs. A de-identified subject ID, COVID-19 status, age in years and sex were almost always included in the sample metadata.

The immunoSEQ Assay, a bias-controlled multiplex PCR, was used to amplify TCRbeta CDR3 regions from genomic DNA. As for the original processing: Within the assay, amplification of reference gene primers was used to estimate how many nucleated cells each sample contained. To quantify the absolute abundance of each unique TCRbeta CDR3 rearrangement, sequence reads were collapsed and filtered. For each sample, productive Simpson clonality was calculated as the square root of Simpson's diversity index over productive rearrangements. As stored in TCRdb, this immuneACCESS dataset retains in-frame rearrangements with V and J assigned. A fraction of the clones does not appear; measured against another copy, unresolved V genes explain less than half of the discrepancy, and the remainder lacks a known reason. Clonal size and the V and J genes are those of that table, whereas D and trimming came from the DNA. The sample data list fewer than 200,000 clones, and approximately 79% of these were observed just once. The ten biggest clones cover 3% of the sample.

The count of this clone is one. No antigen is known for it. Base qualities are missing; no much larger clone stands one base away. The collaborating institutions used their own protocols to collect whole blood in K2EDTA tubes. For TCRbeta analysis, collaborators shipped samples in one of three forms: frozen whole blood, isolated PBMCs, or DNA extracted from either of those sample types. Reading from cysteine to phenylalanine, the CDR3 counts 15 amino acids. Left in the record is the CDR3 DNA by itself, 45 bases read in frame from the first base. Trimmed from V: 3 bases; trimmed from J: 2 bases; junction bases lacking a gene match: 4. CDR1 and CDR2 (LNHNV, YYDKDF) derive from the germline V gene (reference sequence). Paper-wide results and their limitations: The amount of clinical and demographic metadata varied by source and participant and was provided uncurated.

Sequencing was performed on peripheral blood. The clonotype originates from a woman over 75 with acute or convalescent COVID-19. The V gene is TRBV15 and the J gene is TRBJ2-3; 8 bases in the middle match TRBD1. The CDR3 region has the sequence CATSRQGAYTDTQYF. The DNA sequence follows: TGTGCCACCAGCAGGCAGGGGGCGTACACAGATACGCAGTATTTT.